This TCR beta chain was identified in a study of OX40 agonist ivuxolimab in advanced cancers. Overall study: People in dose escalation had one of these cancers: hepatocellular carcinoma, melanoma, renal cell or head and neck cancer. Treatment received earlier with anti-PD-1, anti-PD-L1 or anti-CTLA-4 agents was allowed, and less than 45% had some.

TCRdb's table, derived via immunoSEQ multiplex PCR, lists solely in-frame clones and lacks some. The data show 26,000 or so clones, roughly 90% seen once. This clone has only one observation. The V end was cut by 4 bases, the J end by 4 bases, with 11 bases between. Germline CDR1 and CDR2: SGDLS and YYNGEE. The CDR3 is made up of 14 amino acids. The sequencing here drew on CD4+ or CD8+ T cells sorted from blood, taken in a trial of the OX40 agonist ivuxolimab. This sequence joins TRBV9 and TRBJ2-2; D might be TRBD1 or TRBD2, each matching 5 bases. The clonotype originates from an adult with an advanced solid tumor such as melanoma, head and neck, liver or kidney cancer. CDR3 amino acids: CASSQRGGTGELFF. Here the CDR3 DNA reads TGTGCCAGCAGCCAGAGGGGTGGCACCGGGGAGCTGTTTTTT. Using reference TRBV9 and TRBJ2-2 for the parts outside the CDR3, the full variable domain is DSGVTQTPKHLITATGQRVTLRCSPRSGDLSVYWYQQSLDQGLQFLIQYYNGEERAKGNILERFSAQQFPDLHSELNLSSLELGDSALYFCASSQRGGTGELFFGEGSRLTVL.